This T cell receptor (beta chain) was observed in a study of beta chain features in type 1 diabetes. The wider study: No age, gender or cell yield differences were seen between patients and healthy donors.

The whole isolated RNA underwent reverse transcription, so sequencing captured expressed TCRB transcripts. The repertoire was sequenced with immunoSEQ multiplex PCR; TCRdb's copy has only in-frame clones and lacks some. Here the sample spans 500,000 to 700,000 clones, about a sixth being singletons. The J segment lost 4 bases and the V segment lost 3 bases, leaving 4 bases of the junction unmatched. Germline-derived CDR1 and CDR2 are LGHNA and YSLEER. The CDR3 has 15 amino acids. The chain joins TRBV4-3 to TRBJ1-2, with TRBD1 matching 11 bases. Source material: naive CD4+ T cells from blood. The source is a man aged 18-30 years in good health. The CDR3 here is CASSQRTGGSYGYTF. The CDR3 coding sequence is TGCGCCAGCAGCCAGAGGACAGGGGGCTCCTATGGCTACACCTTC.